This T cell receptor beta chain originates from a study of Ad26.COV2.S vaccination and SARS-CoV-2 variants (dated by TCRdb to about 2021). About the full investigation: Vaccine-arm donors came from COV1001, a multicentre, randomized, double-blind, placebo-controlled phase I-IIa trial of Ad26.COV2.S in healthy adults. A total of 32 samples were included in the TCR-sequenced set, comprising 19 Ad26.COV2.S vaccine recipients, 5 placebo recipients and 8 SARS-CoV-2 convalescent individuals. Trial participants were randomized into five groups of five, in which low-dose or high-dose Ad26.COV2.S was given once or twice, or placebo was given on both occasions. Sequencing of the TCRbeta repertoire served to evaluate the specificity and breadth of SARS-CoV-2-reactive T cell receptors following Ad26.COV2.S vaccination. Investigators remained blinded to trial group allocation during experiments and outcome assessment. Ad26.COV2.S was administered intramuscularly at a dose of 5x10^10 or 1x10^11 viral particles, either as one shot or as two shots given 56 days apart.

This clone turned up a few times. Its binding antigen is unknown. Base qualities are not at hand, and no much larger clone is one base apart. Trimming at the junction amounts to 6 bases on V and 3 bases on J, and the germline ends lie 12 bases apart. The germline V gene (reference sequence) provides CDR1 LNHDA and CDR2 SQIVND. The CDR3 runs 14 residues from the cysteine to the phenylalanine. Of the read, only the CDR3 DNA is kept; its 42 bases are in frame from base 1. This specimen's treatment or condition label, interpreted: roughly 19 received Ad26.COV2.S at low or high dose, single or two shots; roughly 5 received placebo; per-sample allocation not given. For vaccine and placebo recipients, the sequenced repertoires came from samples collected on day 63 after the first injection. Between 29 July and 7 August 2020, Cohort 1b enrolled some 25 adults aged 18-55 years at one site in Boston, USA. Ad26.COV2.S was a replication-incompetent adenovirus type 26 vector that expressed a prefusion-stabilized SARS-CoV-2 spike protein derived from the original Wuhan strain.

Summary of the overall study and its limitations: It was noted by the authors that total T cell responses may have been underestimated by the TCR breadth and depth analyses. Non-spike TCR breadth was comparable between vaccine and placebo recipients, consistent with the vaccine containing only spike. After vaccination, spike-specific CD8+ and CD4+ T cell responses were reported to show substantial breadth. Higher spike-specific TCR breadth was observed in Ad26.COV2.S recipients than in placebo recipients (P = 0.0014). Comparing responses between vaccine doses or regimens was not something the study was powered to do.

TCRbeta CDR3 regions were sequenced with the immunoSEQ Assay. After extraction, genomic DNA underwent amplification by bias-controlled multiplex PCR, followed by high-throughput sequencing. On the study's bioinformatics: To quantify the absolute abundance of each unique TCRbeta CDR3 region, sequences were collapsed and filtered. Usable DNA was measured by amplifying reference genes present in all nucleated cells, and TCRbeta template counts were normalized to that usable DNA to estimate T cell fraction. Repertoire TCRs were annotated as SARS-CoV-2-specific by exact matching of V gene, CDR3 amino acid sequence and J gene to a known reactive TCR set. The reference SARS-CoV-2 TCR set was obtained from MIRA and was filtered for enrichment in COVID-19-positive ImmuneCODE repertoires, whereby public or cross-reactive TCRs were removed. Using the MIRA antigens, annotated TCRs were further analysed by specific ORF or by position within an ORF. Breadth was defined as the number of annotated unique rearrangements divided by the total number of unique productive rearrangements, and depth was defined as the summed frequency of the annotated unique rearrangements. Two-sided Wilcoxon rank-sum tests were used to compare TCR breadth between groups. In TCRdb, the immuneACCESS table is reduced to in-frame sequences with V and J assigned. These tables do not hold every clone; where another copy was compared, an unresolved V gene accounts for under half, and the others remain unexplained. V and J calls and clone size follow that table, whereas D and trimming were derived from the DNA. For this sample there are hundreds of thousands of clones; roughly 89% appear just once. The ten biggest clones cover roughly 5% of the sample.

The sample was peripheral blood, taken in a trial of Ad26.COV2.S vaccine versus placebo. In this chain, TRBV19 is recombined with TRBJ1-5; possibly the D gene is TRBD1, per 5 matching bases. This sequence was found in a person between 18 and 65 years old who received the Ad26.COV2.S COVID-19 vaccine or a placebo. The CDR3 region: CASSRRDLNQPQHF. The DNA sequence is TGTGCCAGTAGCCGCCGGGACCTCAATCAGCCCCAGCATTTT.